The 17 T cell receptor beta chains presented below share a single source sample, sequenced in a study of blood T cell repertoires in COVID-19. Produced via immunoSEQ multiplex PCR; TCRdb's table is partial and in-frame only. This table holds around 200,000 clones, about 83% found once. What was sequenced was peripheral blood. These receptors all stem from a woman between 25 and 40 years old with COVID-19, enrolled during active disease.

The chain employs TRBV5-6 and TRBJ1-2; a possible D gene is TRBD1 (5 bases). The germline V gene has CDR1 SGHDT and CDR2 YYEEEE. Trimming left V 1 base short and J 4 bases short, with 11 bases between. This CDR3 contains 14 residues. The CDR3 reads CASSLPGNGYGYTF. CDR3 in DNA: TGTGCCAGCAGCTTGCCAGGGAATGGCTATGGCTACACCTTC.

The rearrangement links TRBV25-1 to TRBJ1-1, with D possibly matching TRBD1 (5 bases). The germline V and J ends were trimmed by 5 bases and 1 base, with 8 bases remaining between them. This CDR3 has 13 residues. Germline CDR1 is MGHDK and CDR2 is SYGVNS. The CDR3: CASSLTGNTEAFF. CDR3 coding DNA: TGTGCCAGCAGTCTTACAGGGAACACTGAAGCTTTCTTT.

The chain couples TRBV7-9 to TRBJ2-7, with 9 bases that match TRBD2. The CDR3 contains 14 residues. Germline V gives CDR1 SEHNR, CDR2 FQNEAQ (reference sequence). Losses at the gene ends were 4 bases for V and 5 bases for J; bases not matched to a gene: 6. CDR3 residues: CASSWGTSTHEQYF. In nucleotides, the CDR3 is TGTGCCAGCAGCTGGGGGACTAGCACCCACGAGCAGTACTTC.

This chain connects TRBV2 to TRBJ2-7; 9 nucleotides line up with TRBD1. Trimming removed 6 bases from V and 5 bases from J; junction bases left unmatched: 2. The germline V gene has CDR1 SNHLY and CDR2 FYNNEI. CDR3 length: 12 amino acids. The chain's CDR3 is CASRDRGHEQYF. The DNA of the CDR3 is TGTGCCAGCAGGGACAGGGGCCACGAGCAGTACTTC.

To note about this clone: Other DNA sequences in the sample encode the same CDR3. V and J are TRBV5-1 and TRBJ2-7; maybe TRBD1 (6 bases). Per germline, CDR1 SGHRS and CDR2 YFSETQ. This CDR3 region has 14 residues. V dropped 1 base and J dropped 0 bases, with 8 bases sitting between them. CDR3: CASSLTGSSYEQYF. Here the CDR3 DNA reads TGCGCCAGCAGCTTGACAGGGAGCTCCTACGAGCAGTACTTC.

The V call is TRBV6-6, the J call TRBJ1-4; 7 bases are a match to TRBD1. CDR3 length: 14 amino acids. Per the germline V gene, CDR1 is MNHNY and CDR2 is SVGAGI (reference sequence). Trimming removed 7 bases from V and 7 bases from J; junction bases left unmatched: 9. The CDR3 sequence: CASTANRGSEKLFF. CDR3 nucleotides: TGTGCCAGCACCGCGAACAGGGGAAGTGAAAAACTGTTTTTT.

The rearrangement uses TRBV4-1 and TRBJ1-6, with 7 nucleotides matching TRBD1. CDR1 is MGHRA and CDR2 is YSYEKL in the germline V gene. Unmatched junction bases numbered 10, after V lost 3 bases and J lost 8 bases. This CDR3 is 16 amino acids long. This CDR3 reads CASSHEQGKRDSPLHF. As DNA, the CDR3 is TGCGCCAGCAGCCACGAACAGGGGAAGAGGGATTCACCCCTCCACTTT.

V is TRBV12-5 and J is TRBJ1-1, with 9 bases matching TRBD1. Germline V gene lookup returns CDR1 LGHNT and CDR2 FRNRAP. The CDR3 sequence is 17 residues long. J lost 0 bases, V lost 5 bases, and 10 bases had no gene match. The CDR3 bases are TGTGCTAGTGGTCCTTCGGGACAGGGAGGCATGAACACTGAAGCTTTCTTT. Translated, it gives CASGPSGQGGMNTEAFF.

The rearrangement uses TRBV19 and TRBJ2-7; the D gene is possibly TRBD1 (6 bases). The CDR3 is 14 residues long. V was pared by 2 bases and J by 0 bases, with 8 bases between. Germline loops: CDR1 LNHDA, CDR2 SQIVND (reference sequence). DNA of the CDR3: TGTGCCAGTAGTATAAGGGGGAACTCCTACGAGCAGTACTTC. It yields the protein CASSIRGNSYEQYF.

V is TRBV3-1 (or the pseudogene TRBV3-2) and J is TRBJ1-1; 9 bases agree with TRBD1. CDR1 LGHDT and CDR2 YNNKEL come from the germline V gene (reference sequence). This CDR3 comprises 18 residues. V lost 4 bases to trimming and J lost 3 bases; unmatched junction nucleotides: 15. CDR3: CASSLNTWDRVEDTEAFF. In DNA form, the CDR3 reads TGTGCCAGCAGCCTGAATACCTGGGACAGGGTGGAGGACACTGAAGCTTTCTTT.

The J gene is TRBJ2-2, the V gene TRBV3-1 (or the pseudogene TRBV3-2); the D gene is possibly TRBD2 (6 bases). V dropped 3 bases and J dropped 0 bases, with 14 bases sitting between them. Per germline, CDR1 LGHDT and CDR2 YNNKEL (reference sequence). This CDR3 contains 17 residues. The CDR3 DNA reads as TGTGCCAGCAGCCATTTTGGGCGGGGCTCGAACACCGGGGAGCTGTTTTTT. Its protein is CASSHFGRGSNTGELFF.

This chain connects TRBV15 to TRBJ2-5; TRBD2 might be the D (6 bases). Germline V gives CDR1 LNHNV, CDR2 YYDKDF (reference sequence). Trimming removed 0 bases from V and 3 bases from J, with 8 bases in between. The CDR3 loop spans 14 amino acids. This CDR3 reads CATSRDRLEETQYF. The CDR3 nucleotides read TGTGCCACCAGCAGAGATCGACTAGAAGAGACCCAGTACTTC.

In this sample, this clone turned up a few times. The genes are TRBV18 and TRBJ2-7, with TRBD1 matching over 8 bases. The germline V gene encodes CDR1 KGHSH and CDR2 LQKENI. The length of the CDR3 is 13 residues. J lost 7 bases, V lost 6 bases, and 8 bases had no gene match. In DNA form, the CDR3 reads TGTGCCAGCTCCCACGGACAGGGCGGGGAGCAGTACTTC. This encodes CASSHGQGGEQYF.

The CDR3 spells CASSPEADRLNTEAFF. The DNA for the CDR3 is TGTGCCAGCAGCCCCGAGGCAGACAGACTGAACACTGAAGCTTTCTTT. The chain combines TRBV9 with TRBJ1-1; possible D gene TRBD1, 5 bases. This CDR3 is 16 amino acids long. Trimming removed 4 bases at V and 0 bases at J, with 16 bases between. Germline assignment: CDR1 SGDLS and CDR2 YYNGEE.

The rearrangement uses TRBV7-2 and TRBJ2-1, with D perhaps matching TRBD1 (6 bases). The ends were cut back, 6 bases at V and 5 bases at J, with 17 bases in the middle. CDR3 length: 15 amino acids. Per the germline V gene, CDR1 is SGHTA and CDR2 is FQGNSA. CDR3 bases: TGTGCCAGCAGTCCGACCGGGACACGGAACAATGAGCAGTTCTTC. This translates into CASSPTGTRNNEQFF.

The chain has TRBV24-1 and TRBJ2-4; D gene uncertain. Trimming removed 2 bases at V and 2 bases at J, with 9 bases between. CDR3 length: 15 residues. The germline V gene encodes CDR1 KGHDR and CDR2 SFDVKD. This chain's CDR3 is CATSDSWATKNIQYF. DNA for the CDR3: TGTGCCACCAGTGATTCGTGGGCGACCAAAAACATTCAGTACTTC.

This sequence joins TRBV7-3 and TRBJ2-6, with D maybe TRBD2 (5 bases). The V end was cut by 5 bases, the J end by 0 bases, with 11 bases between. Germline V gene lookup returns CDR1 SGHTA and CDR2 FQGTGA. The CDR3 extends over 16 amino acids. CDR3 bases: TGTGCCAGCAGCCCGCCACGGGGCTCTGGGGCCAACGTCCTGACTTTC. Encoded protein: CASSPPRGSGANVLTF.